These T cell receptor beta chains were read from a single sample in a study of siplizumab effects on memory and regulatory T cells. Profiled with immunoSEQ multiplex PCR; TCRdb holds only in-frame clones, not every one. The sample has approximately 7,000 clones; under 80% are singletons. The sample taken for sequencing was effector memory CD8+ T cells sorted from blood. The receptors stem from a human donor in good health. CDR3s include the opening cysteine and the closing phenylalanine or tryptophan. A D gene is named only where the DNA matches it firmly. Clone size is shown for a subset of rows, as once, few, many or a class of expanded clone.

>-|TRBV29-1|-|TRBJ1-1
TGCAGCGTTGCAATGGGGGCGTACACTGAAGCTTTCTTT
CSVAMGAYTEAFF
>few|TRBV27|TRBD2|TRBJ2-1
TGTGCCAGCAGTTTTTATAGCGGGAGGGCTATTTACAATGAGCAGTTCTTC
CASSFYSGRAIYNEQFF
>-|TRBV6-7|-|TRBJ2-2
TGTGCCAGCAGTGGCTCCGGGACGGCGAACACCGGGGAGCTGTTTTTT
CASSGSGTANTGELFF
>-|TRBV5-1|-|TRBJ2-2
TGCGCCAGCAGCTCGGGAGTCGACACCGGGGAGCTGTTTTTT
CASSSGVDTGELFF
>medium-sized|TRBV6-1|-|TRBJ1-2
TGTGCCAGCAATAAGGTATTTGACTATGGCTACACCTTC
CASNKVFDYGYTF
>-|TRBV2|-|TRBJ2-2
TGTGCCAGCAGTGATCTCTTCACCGGGGAGCTGTTTTTT
CASSDLFTGELFF
>-|TRBV19|-|TRBJ2-2
TGTGCCAGTAGTATCCGGGACACCTACACCGGGGAGCTGTTTTTT
CASSIRDTYTGELFF
>-|TRBV29-1|-|TRBJ1-1
TGCAGCGAGGGAGATCTGAACACTGAAGCTTTCTTT
CSEGDLNTEAFF
>-|TRBV29-1|TRBD1|TRBJ2-3
TGCAGCGTCGGACAGGGAGGAGGTGATACGCAGTATTTT
CSVGQGGGDTQYF
>-|TRBV7-8|-|TRBJ2-7
TGTGCCAGCAGCTTAGGATCCGCCTACGAGCAGTACTTC
CASSLGSAYEQYF
>once|TRBV5-4|-|TRBJ1-2
TGTGCCAGCAGCCCAGGGACCTCCGAGGATGGCTACACCTTC
CASSPGTSEDGYTF
>medium-sized|TRBV29-1|-|TRBJ1-1
TGCAGCGTTGTTCCCAACACTGAAGCTTTCTTT
CSVVPNTEAFF
>-|TRBV4-1|-|TRBJ1-1
TGCGCCAGCAGCCAAGATTTTTACAGGACGGGGACTGAAGCTTTCTTT
CASSQDFYRTGTEAFF
>-|TRBV7-8|-|TRBJ2-7
TGTACCAGCAGCAGCACGGGATATACCTACGAGCAGTACTTC
CTSSSTGYTYEQYF
>-|TRBV6-1|-|TRBJ1-1
TGTGCCAGCCGACAGGCGGCGAACACTGAAGCTTTCTTT
CASRQAANTEAFF
>-|TRBV10-3|TRBD2|TRBJ2-1
TGTGCCATCAGTGAGTCGCTTCTAGGACTAGCGGGAGCTGGCAATGAGCAGTTCTTC
CAISESLLGLAGAGNEQFF
>-|TRBV6-6|-|TRBJ1-1
TGTGCCAGCAGTTCAGGGTCTGAAGCTTTCTTT
CASSSGSEAFF
>-|TRBV30|-|TRBJ1-1
TGTGCCTGGAGTGTAGAGGGGGGCACTGAAGCTTTCTTT
CAWSVEGGTEAFF
>-|TRBV7-9|-|TRBJ2-5
TGTGCCAGCAGGCGAGTGGGGGCCCAAGAGACCCAGTACTTC
CASRRVGAQETQYF
>-|TRBV30|-|TRBJ2-2
TGTGCCTGGACAGGGGCCACCGGGGAGCTGTTTTTT
CAWTGATGELFF
>-|TRBV4-1|-|TRBJ1-3
TGCGCCAGCAGCCAAGTACAGGTTTCTGGAAACACCATATATTTT
CASSQVQVSGNTIYF
>-|TRBV5-1|TRBD1|TRBJ2-4
TGCGCCAGCAGCGATACAGGGGGTAACATTCAGTACTTC
CASSDTGGNIQYF
>-|TRBV5-5|TRBD1|TRBJ1-5
TGTGCCAGCACCAAGGGGGACAGGGAAAATCAGCCCCAGCATTTT
CASTKGDRENQPQHF
>once|TRBV7-9|-|TRBJ2-5
TGTGCCAGCAGCTTACGTGGCACACAAGAGACCCAGTACTTC
CASSLRGTQETQYF
>few|TRBV19|-|TRBJ2-1
TGTGCCAGTAGTCCCTGGGATAATGAGCAGTTCTTC
CASSPWDNEQFF
>-|TRBV11-1|-|TRBJ2-3
TGTGCCAGCAGCGCACACAGGGTTCCCACAGATACGCAGTATTTT
CASSAHRVPTDTQYF
>-|TRBV7-8|TRBD1|TRBJ2-7
TGTGCCAGCAGCCCAACTCGGGGACAGGGCTCCGGCGAGCAGTACTTC
CASSPTRGQGSGEQYF
>few|TRBV28|TRBD2|TRBJ2-3
TGTGCCAGCAGTTCCCTCGGGGTAGCGGGGCAGGCAGATACGCAGTATTTT
CASSSLGVAGQADTQYF
>-|TRBV7-9|-|TRBJ2-2
TGTGCCAGCAGCTCCCATTTTTCGGTTGGCGGGGAGCTGTTTTTT
CASSSHFSVGGELFF
>once|TRBV7-9|TRBD1|TRBJ2-1
TGTGCCAGCAGCTTAGTGGGACAGGGTAAGAATGAGCAGTTCTTC
CASSLVGQGKNEQFF
>-|TRBV6-4|-|TRBJ2-3
TGTGCCAGCAGTGACGACGACAGCACAGATACGCAGTATTTT
CASSDDDSTDTQYF
>-|TRBV7-9|-|TRBJ2-7
TGTGCCAGCAGCTGGGCCCAGGGCTACGAGCAGTACTTC
CASSWAQGYEQYF
>-|TRBV6-1|TRBD2|TRBJ2-7
TGTGCCAGCAGTGTCGGGACTAGCGGGACCTACGAGCAGTACTTC
CASSVGTSGTYEQYF
>-|TRBV6-1|TRBD2|TRBJ2-7
TGTGCCAGCAGTGGGACTAGCGGGAGCTCCTACGAGCAGTACTTC
CASSGTSGSSYEQYF
>-|TRBV6-1|TRBD1|TRBJ2-3
TGTGCCAGCAGTGAACTGGACAGGGCGACAGATACGCAGTATTTT
CASSELDRATDTQYF
>-|TRBV7-3|-|TRBJ2-2
TGTGCCAGCAGCTTACCGCCGGCCGGGGAGCTGTTTTTT
CASSLPPAGELFF
>-|TRBV27|-|TRBJ1-2
TGTGCCAGCAGTTTATGGGCGACTTCTAACTATGGCTACACCTTC
CASSLWATSNYGYTF
>-|TRBV7-9|-|TRBJ2-7
TGTGCCAGCAGCTTTACCTCGGGGGAGCAGTACTTC
CASSFTSGEQYF
>-|TRBV9|-|TRBJ1-1
TGTGCCAGCAGTTCCCAGGGTACTGAAGCTTTCTTT
CASSSQGTEAFF
>once|TRBV29-1|-|TRBJ2-1
TGCAGCGTTTCCACCGTTCTCTACAATGAGCAGTTCTTC
CSVSTVLYNEQFF
>-|TRBV18|-|TRBJ2-6
TGTGCCAGCTCACCTTTGGGATCTGGGGCCAACGTCCTGACTTTC
CASSPLGSGANVLTF
>-|TRBV5-6|-|TRBJ2-5
TGTGCCAGCAGCCTAAAGGGTCTTCAGTACTTC
CASSLKGLQYF
>-|TRBV11-1|-|TRBJ2-5
TGTGCCAGCAGCTTACGAGGTGGAGAGACCCAGTACTTC
CASSLRGGETQYF
>-|TRBV7-2|TRBD2|TRBJ2-1
TGTGCCAGCAGCTTATTTTCTAGCGGCTACAATGAGCAGTTCTTC
CASSLFSSGYNEQFF
>-|TRBV27|-|TRBJ2-1
TGTGCCAGCAGTTTATCCAGGAATGAGCAGTTCTTC
CASSLSRNEQFF